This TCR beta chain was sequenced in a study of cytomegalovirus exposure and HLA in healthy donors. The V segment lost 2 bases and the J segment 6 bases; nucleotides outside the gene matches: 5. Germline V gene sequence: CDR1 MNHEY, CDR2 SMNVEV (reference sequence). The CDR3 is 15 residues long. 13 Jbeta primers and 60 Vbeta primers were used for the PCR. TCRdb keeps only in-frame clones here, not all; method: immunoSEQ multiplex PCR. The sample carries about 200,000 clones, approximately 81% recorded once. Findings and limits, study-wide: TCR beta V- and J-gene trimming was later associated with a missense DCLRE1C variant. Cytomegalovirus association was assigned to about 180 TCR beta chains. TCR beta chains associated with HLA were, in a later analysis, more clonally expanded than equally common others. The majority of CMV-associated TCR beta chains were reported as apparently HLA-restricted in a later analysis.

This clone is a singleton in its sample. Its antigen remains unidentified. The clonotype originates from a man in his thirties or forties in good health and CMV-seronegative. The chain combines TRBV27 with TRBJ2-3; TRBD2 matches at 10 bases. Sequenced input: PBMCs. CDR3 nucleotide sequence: TGTGCCAGCAGTTTAACTAGCGGGGCGGGGGATACGCAGTATTTT. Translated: CASSLTSGAGDTQYF.